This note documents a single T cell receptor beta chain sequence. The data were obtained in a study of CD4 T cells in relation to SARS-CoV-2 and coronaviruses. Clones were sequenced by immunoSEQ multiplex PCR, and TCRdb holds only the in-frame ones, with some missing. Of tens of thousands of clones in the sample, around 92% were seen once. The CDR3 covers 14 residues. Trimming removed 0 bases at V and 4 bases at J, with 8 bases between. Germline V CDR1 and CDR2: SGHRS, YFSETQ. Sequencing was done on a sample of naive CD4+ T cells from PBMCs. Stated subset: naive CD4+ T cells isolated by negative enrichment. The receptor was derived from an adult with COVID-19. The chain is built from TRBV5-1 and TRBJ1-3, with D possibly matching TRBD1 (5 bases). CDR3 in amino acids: CASSLEGPGNTIYF. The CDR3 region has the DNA TGCGCCAGCAGCTTGGAGGGGCCGGGAAACACCATATATTTT.